The 14 T cell receptor beta chains presented below share a single source sample, sequenced in a study of T cells in Graves' hyperthyroidism and ophthalmopathy. Using RNA transcripts as the source, TCR beta CDR3 regions were amplified. Carried out on the TCR CDR3, a first-round RT-PCR used the HTBI primer set. From the multiplex PCR reads, TCRdb called clonotypes with MiXCR, one entry per CDR3 protein. In the table there are about 600,000 distinct CDR3 sequences, approximately 14% of which are singletons. Sequenced: blood. These receptors were taken from a woman in her late teens or twenties with Graves' ophthalmopathy.

This clonotype has more than one count but fewer than ten. The chain has TRBV6-4 and TRBJ1-1; D may be TRBD1 (6 bases). The V gene lost 0 bases and the J gene lost 5 bases, with 7 bases spanning the gap. Germline V CDR1 and CDR2: MRHNA, SNTAGT. This CDR3 has 13 amino acids. CDR3 sequence (DNA): TGTGCCAGCAGTGACTCCGGACAGACTGAAGCTTTCTTT. Its translation: CASSDSGQTEAFF.

The DNA for the CDR3 is TGTGCCAGCAGTTTATCTGGCGGGAGAATTTACGAGCAGTACTTC. Protein sequence: CASSLSGGRIYEQYF. The genes are TRBV27 and TRBJ2-7; 7 bases map to TRBD2. In germline, CDR1 is MNHEY, CDR2 SMNVEV (reference sequence). This CDR3 has 15 residues. Unmatched junction bases numbered 6, after V lost 0 bases and J lost 4 bases.

A note on this clonotype: This may be a read error, as it is one base from a much larger clone. The rearrangement uses TRBV12-3 or TRBV12-4 and TRBJ1-5, with D maybe TRBD1 (6 bases). Trimming shortened V by 6 bases and J by 2 bases, and 14 bases separated the two germline ends. The CDR3 is 15 residues long. The chain's CDR3 is CASSRTAGGNQPQHF. The CDR3 coding sequence is TGTGCCAGCAGCAGGACAGCTGGGGGCAATCAGCCCCAGCATTTT.

The sample holds many counts of this clonotype. The chain has TRBV7-9 and TRBJ2-7, with a tentative D call TRBD1 (5 bases). The V end lost 5 bases, the J end lost 5 bases, and 13 bases lay between the germline ends. Germline V gene lookup returns CDR1 SEHNR and CDR2 FQNEAQ (reference sequence). This CDR3 spans 13 amino acids. DNA for the CDR3: TGTGCCAGCAGCAGACCTACAGGAGACGAGCAGTACTTC. This translates into CASSRPTGDEQYF.

The chain's CDR3 is CASSYSGEITDTQYF. Here the CDR3 DNA reads TGTGCCAGCAGTTACTCAGGCGAAATCACAGATACGCAGTATTTT. This rearrangement joins TRBV6-5 to TRBJ2-3; D is undetermined. CDR3 size: 15 residues. V was pared by 0 bases and J by 2 bases, with 9 bases between. Germline loops: CDR1 MNHEY, CDR2 SVGAGI.

The chain employs TRBV7-9 and TRBJ1-1; 7 nucleotides line up with TRBD1. Germline loops: CDR1 SEHNR, CDR2 FQNEAQ (reference sequence). J lost 1 base, V lost 4 bases, and 6 bases had no gene match. The CDR3 length is 15 residues. CDR3 in DNA: TGTGCCAGCAGCTACAGGGGCCAGGGGAACACTGAAGCTTTCTTT. Its protein is CASSYRGQGNTEAFF.

This clonotype was counted a few times. This chain connects TRBV28 to TRBJ2-3; TRBD2 aligns across 15 bases. With 9 bases clipped from V and 7 bases from J, the junction kept 23 bases outside the gene matches. Germline CDR1 and CDR2: MDHEN and SYDVKM. This CDR3 has 20 residues. The chain's CDR3 is CASTSTGLAGGLPDPYTQYF. The CDR3 DNA follows: TGTGCCAGTACCTCAACGGGACTAGCGGGAGGTCTCCCAGATCCATATACGCAGTATTTT. Complete variable domain (other parts from reference TRBV28 and TRBJ2-3): DVKVTQSSRYLVKRTGEKVFLECVQDMDHENMFWYRQDPGLGLRLIYFSYDVKMKEKGDIPEGYSVSREKKERFSLILESASTNQTSMYLCASTSTGLAGGLPDPYTQYFGPGTRLTVL.

This clonotype was counted many times. The rearrangement links TRBV6-1 to TRBJ2-7, with a weak D call TRBD2 (6 bases). Trimming removed 5 bases from V and 2 bases from J, with 19 bases in between. The CDR3 totals 16 residues. CDR1 is MNHNS and CDR2 is SASEGT in the germline V gene. The CDR3 protein is CASSLWAGGGTYEQYF. The CDR3 nucleotides read TGTGCCAGCAGTTTATGGGCGGGTGGGGGGACCTACGAGCAGTACTTC.

DNA for the CDR3: TGTGCCAGTAGTATCGAGGGGAATGGCAATCAGCCCCAGCATTTT. Its protein product is CASSIEGNGNQPQHF. The chain combines TRBV19 with TRBJ1-5; tentatively, D is TRBD1 (5 bases). This CDR3 region has 15 residues. The germline V and J ends were trimmed by 3 bases and 2 bases, with 11 bases remaining between them. Germline V gene lookup returns CDR1 LNHDA and CDR2 SQIVND (reference sequence). Combining the CDR3 with reference TRBV19 and TRBJ1-5 gives the whole variable domain DGGITQSPKYLFRKEGQNVTLSCEQNLNHDAMYWYRQDPGQGLRLIYYSQIVNDFQKGDIAEGYSVSREKKESFPLTVTSAQKNPTAFYLCASSIEGNGNQPQHFGDGTRLSIL.

This clonotype was seen more than once but under ten times. This chain joins TRBV20-1 and TRBJ1-2, with D possibly being TRBD1 (5 bases). From germline, CDR1 is DFQATT and CDR2 SNEGSKA (reference sequence). The CDR3 covers 16 residues. V dropped 3 bases and J dropped 0 bases, with 17 bases sitting between them. CDR3 loop: CSASGGWTTTNYGYTF. Here the CDR3 DNA reads TGCAGTGCTAGCGGGGGTTGGACGACTACTAACTATGGCTACACCTTC.

J is TRBJ1-5 and V is TRBV5-5; 8 bases fit TRBD1. The germline CDR1 and CDR2 sequences are SGHKS and YYEKEE (reference sequence). The CDR3 extends over 16 amino acids. V was clipped by 0 bases and J by 6 bases; unmatched bases: 8. CDR3 loop: CASSLEDRAAGQPQHF. CDR3 nucleotide sequence: TGTGCCAGCAGCTTGGAGGACAGGGCGGCCGGTCAGCCCCAGCATTTT.

This clonotype showed up many times. V usage is TRBV28 and J usage is TRBJ2-7, with 8 positions matching TRBD1. The CDR3 is 15 residues long. Germline V gene sequence: CDR1 MDHEN, CDR2 SYDVKM. V gave up 5 bases and J gave up 7 bases; unmatched junction bases: 13. CDR3 loop: CASSPDRGKWKEQYF. The CDR3 DNA is TGTGCCAGCAGTCCTGACAGGGGAAAGTGGAAGGAGCAGTACTTC.

The genes are TRBV11-3 and TRBJ2-1, with TRBD2 as a possible D gene (6 bases). The germline V and J ends were trimmed by 2 bases and 6 bases, with 17 bases remaining between them. The CDR3 loop spans 16 amino acids. CDR1 and CDR2 (germline): SGHNT, YENEEA. CDR3 sequence (DNA): TGTGCCAGCAGCTTACTCCCGGGACTGACCCGCAATGAGCAGTTCTTC. Translated, it gives CASSLLPGLTRNEQFF.

Concerning this clonotype itself: This clone may be a read error of a much larger clone one base away. The rearrangement links TRBV2 to TRBJ2-7, with D perhaps assigned TRBD1 or TRBD2 (7 bases each). Germline CDR1 and CDR2: SNHLY and FYNNEI. CDR3 length: 16 residues. The CDR3 coding sequence is TGTACCAGCAGTCGGGGGGATGACAGGGTAACCTACGAGCAGTACTTC. Protein: CTSSRGDDRVTYEQYF.